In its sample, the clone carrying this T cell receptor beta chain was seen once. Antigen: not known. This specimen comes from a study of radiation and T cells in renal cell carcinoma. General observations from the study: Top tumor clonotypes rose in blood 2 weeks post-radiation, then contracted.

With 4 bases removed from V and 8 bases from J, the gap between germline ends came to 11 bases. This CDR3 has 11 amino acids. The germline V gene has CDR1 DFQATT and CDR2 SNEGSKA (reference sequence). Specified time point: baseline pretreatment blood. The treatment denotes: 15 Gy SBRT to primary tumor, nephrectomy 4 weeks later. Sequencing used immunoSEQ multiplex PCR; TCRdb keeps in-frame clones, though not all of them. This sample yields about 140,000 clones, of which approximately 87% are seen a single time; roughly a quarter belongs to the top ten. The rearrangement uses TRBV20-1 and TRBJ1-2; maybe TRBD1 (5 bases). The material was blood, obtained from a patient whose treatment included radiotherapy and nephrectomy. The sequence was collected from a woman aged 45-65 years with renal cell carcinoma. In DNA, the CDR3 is TGCAGTGCTAACGGGGCCGGCGGCTACACCTTC. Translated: CSANGAGGYTF.